The 21 T cell receptor beta chains given below trace back to one sample, sequenced in a study of cytomegalovirus exposure and HLA in healthy donors. PCR used 60 Vbeta primers and 13 Jbeta primers. TCRdb keeps only in-frame clones here, not all; method: immunoSEQ multiplex PCR. The sample lists more than 100,000 clones, approximately 79% occurring once. The sequencing input was PBMCs. Receptors were obtained from a man in his fifties in good health and CMV-seropositive.

The chain joins TRBV30 to TRBJ1-5, with D hard to call. Looked up from germline, CDR1 is GTSNPN and CDR2 is SVGIG (reference sequence). The CDR3 totals 13 residues. V lost 0 bases and J 4 bases, leaving 7 bases between the germline ends. The CDR3 reads CAWSVGGNQPQHF. The CDR3 DNA follows: TGTGCCTGGAGTGTAGGAGGGAATCAGCCCCAGCATTTT.

This clone is a singleton in its sample. The chain uses TRBV5-5 and TRBJ2-2, with TRBD1 matching 9 bases. The V gene end was trimmed by 2 bases and the J gene end by 4 bases; junction bases not matched to a gene: 6. Germline CDR1 reads SGHKS; CDR2 reads YYEKEE (reference sequence). This CDR3 is built from 16 residues. CDR3 loop: CASSFGTGTSTGELFF. The CDR3, as DNA: TGTGCCAGCAGCTTCGGGACAGGGACGAGCACCGGGGAGCTGTTTTTT.

V and J are TRBV6-1 and TRBJ1-1; perhaps TRBD1 as D (5 bases). The V gene's germline CDR1 is MNHNS and CDR2 SASEGT. Trimming removed 7 bases at V and 0 bases at J, with 12 bases between. This CDR3 comprises 14 residues. The CDR3 here is CASKTVSMNTEAFF. DNA for the CDR3: TGTGCCAGCAAGACAGTATCCATGAACACTGAAGCTTTCTTT.

The V and J genes are TRBV18 and TRBJ2-1, with D possibly TRBD2 on 6 matching bases. V was clipped by 3 bases and J by 3 bases, with 12 bases between them. CDR1 is KGHSH, CDR2 LQKENI, per germline. The CDR3 sequence is 15 residues long. CDR3 residues: CASSPTMGGYNEQFF. The CDR3 region has the DNA TGTGCCAGCTCACCTACCATGGGGGGCTACAATGAGCAGTTCTTC.

The V and J genes are TRBV7-2 and TRBJ2-7; D uncertain. CDR1 and CDR2 (germline): SGHTA, FQGNSA. Trimming pared 0 bases from V and 0 bases from J, leaving 3 bases between. The CDR3 contains 13 residues. CDR3 nucleotide sequence: TGTGCCAGCAGCTTAGCCAACTCCTACGAGCAGTACTTC. Residues: CASSLANSYEQYF.

This chain uses TRBV19 with TRBJ2-1; possible D gene TRBD2, 6 bases. CDR1 LNHDA and CDR2 SQIVND come from the germline V gene (reference sequence). V lost 3 bases and J 8 bases, leaving 17 bases between the germline ends. The length of the CDR3 is 15 residues. For the CDR3, the DNA is TGTGCCAGTAGTATTCAGGACTATCGTGATGATGAGCAGTTCTTC. It yields the protein CASSIQDYRDDEQFF.

The chain recombines TRBV29-1 with TRBJ2-5; the match to TRBD2 covers 11 bases. The DNA end is more similar to TRBJ2-7, so the J call may be wrong. Per germline, CDR1 SQVTM and CDR2 ANQGSEA. CDR3 length: 13 residues. The CDR3 here is CSVLAGGRDEQYF. CDR3 sequence (DNA): TGCAGCGTTCTAGCGGGAGGTCGAGACGAGCAGTACTTC.

The chain is built from TRBV19 and TRBJ1-2, with a possible D match to TRBD1 (5 bases). The germline V gene has CDR1 LNHDA and CDR2 SQIVND (reference sequence). Trimming removed 5 bases from V and 6 bases from J, with 19 bases in between. CDR3 length: 15 residues. CDR3 sequence: CASSPQATGGNGYTF. The CDR3 coding sequence is TGTGCCAGTAGTCCACAGGCCACCGGGGGAAATGGCTACACCTTC.

The chain recombines TRBV5-1 with TRBJ2-2, with TRBD1 as a possible D gene (6 bases). The CDR3 length is 13 residues. Trimming took off 5 bases at V and 4 bases at J, with 9 bases between the two ends. Germline-derived CDR1 and CDR2 are SGHRS and YFSETQ. This CDR3 reads CASREGGTGELFF. The CDR3 nucleotides read TGCGCCAGCAGGGAAGGGGGCACCGGGGAGCTGTTTTTT.

Notes on this clone: The junction departs from germline at one end; a sequencing error may be responsible. V is TRBV7-2 and J is TRBJ2-1, with D possibly being TRBD2 (5 bases). The germline CDR1 and CDR2 sequences are SGHTA and FQGNSA. The CDR3 totals 15 residues. The CDR3 spells CASSLGGLSFNEQFF. CDR3 DNA sequence: TGTGCCAGCAGCTTGGGCGGACTTTCCTTCAATGAGCAGTTCTTC.

J is TRBJ2-7 and V is TRBV18; tentatively, D is TRBD2 (5 bases). V lost 0 bases, J lost 5 bases, and 17 bases lay in between. Germline loops: CDR1 KGHSH, CDR2 LQKENI. The CDR3 covers 16 residues. The CDR3 sequence is CASSPPVAPGAHEQYF. CDR3 nucleotides: TGTGCCAGCTCACCACCCGTAGCGCCAGGAGCCCACGAGCAGTACTTC.

J is TRBJ2-7 and V is TRBV7-9; a possible D gene is TRBD1 (6 bases). Trimming took off 5 bases at V and 2 bases at J, with 10 bases between the two ends. This CDR3 has 13 residues. Germline CDR1 reads SEHNR; CDR2 reads FQNEAQ (reference sequence). CDR3 protein: CASSTDRPYEQYF. In DNA form, the CDR3 reads TGTGCCAGCAGCACCGACAGGCCCTACGAGCAGTACTTC.

About this clone: Additional DNA sequences in this sample encode the identical CDR3. V usage is TRBV15 and J usage is TRBJ1-1, with a possible D match to TRBD1 (6 bases). The CDR3 length is 15 residues. Germline-derived CDR1 and CDR2 are LNHNV and YYDKDF (reference sequence). V was clipped by 4 bases and J by 0 bases, with 12 bases between them. CDR3 in amino acids: CATSKVTGVNTEAFF. DNA for the CDR3: TGTGCCACCAGCAAGGTGACAGGAGTGAACACTGAAGCTTTCTTT.

The chain carries TRBV30 and TRBJ1-5, with TRBD1 matching over 8 bases. The V gene's germline CDR1 is GTSNPN and CDR2 SVGIG (reference sequence). This CDR3 spans 17 amino acids. With V trimmed by 0 bases and J by 2 bases, 9 bases remained unmatched. The CDR3 here is CAWSVPGQVPGNQPQHF. The CDR3 DNA reads TGTGCCTGGAGTGTCCCGGGACAGGTACCTGGCAATCAGCCCCAGCATTTT.

The CDR3 bases are TGCGCCACCCAGCGGGAGGGTAACAATGAGCAGTTCTTC. Its protein product is CATQREGNNEQFF. The chain combines TRBV10-1 with TRBJ2-1, with 10 nucleotides matching TRBD2. Germline V gives CDR1 WNHNN, CDR2 SYGVQD (reference sequence). The CDR3 runs 13 residues. Trimming removed 10 bases from V and 5 bases from J; junction bases left unmatched: 5.

J is TRBJ2-7 and V is TRBV5-1, with D uncertain. The germline V gene encodes CDR1 SGHRS and CDR2 YFSETQ. V shed 2 bases and J shed 0 bases, with 12 bases lying between them. The CDR3 runs to 15 residues. DNA for the CDR3: TGCGCCAGCAGCTTAGGCGGAGTGAGCTCCTACGAGCAGTACTTC. This sequence encodes CASSLGGVSSYEQYF.

CDR3: CASSVQGANTGELFF. The CDR3 nucleotides are TGTGCCAGCAGTGTACAGGGGGCAAACACCGGGGAGCTGTTTTTT. V usage is TRBV6-5 and J usage is TRBJ2-2; the match to TRBD1 covers 9 bases. Germline V gene data show CDR1 as MNHEY and CDR2 as SVGAGI. With V trimmed by 5 bases and J by 2 bases, 3 bases remained unmatched. The CDR3 covers 15 residues.

This rearrangement joins TRBV10-2 to TRBJ2-7, with TRBD1 matching 7 bases. This CDR3 has 15 residues. Germline assignment: CDR1 WSHSY and CDR2 SAAADI. V lost 3 bases and J lost 3; bases outside the gene matches: 8. The CDR3 DNA sequence: TGCGCCAGCAGTGACCCTCCGGGACAGAACTACGAGCAGTACTTC. It specifies CASSDPPGQNYEQYF.

The chain recombines TRBV27 with TRBJ2-7, with 8 bases that match TRBD1. The CDR3 totals 14 residues. Trimming cost V 6 bases and J 4 bases; bases outside gene matches: 8. The V gene's germline CDR1 is MNHEY and CDR2 SMNVEV (reference sequence). The CDR3: CASRPGQVVYEQYF. Here the CDR3 DNA reads TGTGCCAGCAGACCGGGACAGGTGGTTTACGAGCAGTACTTC.

The rearrangement uses TRBV5-1 and TRBJ2-5; D is unresolved. The V end was cut by 2 bases, the J end by 2 bases, with 16 bases between. This CDR3 region has 16 residues. Germline V lookup: CDR1 SGHRS, CDR2 YFSETQ. This chain's CDR3 is CASSFDPGRVQETQYF. The CDR3 region has the DNA TGCGCCAGCAGCTTCGATCCCGGTCGGGTACAAGAGACCCAGTACTTC.

There are a few counts of this clone. The chain uses TRBV4-2 and TRBJ2-2; D is perhaps TRBD2 (6 bases). Germline V gene data show CDR1 as LGHNA and CDR2 as YNFKEQ. V gave up 0 bases and J gave up 8 bases, with 7 bases separating them. The CDR3 covers 13 residues. CDR3 sequence reads: CASSQEGGGELFF. CDR3 DNA sequence: TGTGCCAGCAGCCAAGAGGGGGGAGGGGAGCTGTTTTTT.